These T cell receptor beta chains were read from a single sample in a study of T cells after yellow fever vaccination. Each CDR3 protein is one row after TCRdb ran MiXCR on the 5' RACE reads. The sample records some 120,000 distinct CDR3 sequences, approximately 8.4% being singletons. The sample consisted of CD8+ T cells sorted from PBMCs, taken on the day of the yellow fever booster vaccination. Receptors were obtained from a man aged 18 to 29 who received the YFV17D yellow fever vaccine. Each CDR3 is given with its conserved first and last residue.

TRBJ2-1	TRBV7-3	15	CASSLIGGSGNEQFF
TRBJ1-1	TRBV6-5	18	CASIGAFTAEGMNTEAFF
TRBJ1-1	TRBV7-9	13	CASSPSVSVEAFF
TRBJ2-3	TRBV4-2	17	CASSQDEFVEGTDTQYF
TRBJ1-2	TRBV9	12	CASGGVFDGYTF
TRBJ2-5	TRBV4-2	16	CASSQPRPTAIETQYF
TRBJ1-2	TRBV20-1	14	CSAREGTGLSGYTF
TRBJ1-2	TRBV14	13	CASSQWGNYGYTF
TRBJ1-1	TRBV4-3	17	CASSRGAWTEMNTEAFF
TRBJ2-1	TRBV4-3	15	CASSLQRESYNEQFF
TRBJ2-3	TRBV20-1	19	CSARSLARRAYSVTDTQYF
TRBJ2-1	TRBV3-1	14	CASSLDSGVNEQFF
TRBJ1-1	TRBV6-5	13	CASSAGGHTEAFF
TRBJ1-2	TRBV30	13	CAWSGRGGNGYTF
TRBJ1-2	TRBV4-1	16	CASSQGLGGGGYGYTF
TRBJ2-1	TRBV4-1	16	CASSQGGESSYNEQFF